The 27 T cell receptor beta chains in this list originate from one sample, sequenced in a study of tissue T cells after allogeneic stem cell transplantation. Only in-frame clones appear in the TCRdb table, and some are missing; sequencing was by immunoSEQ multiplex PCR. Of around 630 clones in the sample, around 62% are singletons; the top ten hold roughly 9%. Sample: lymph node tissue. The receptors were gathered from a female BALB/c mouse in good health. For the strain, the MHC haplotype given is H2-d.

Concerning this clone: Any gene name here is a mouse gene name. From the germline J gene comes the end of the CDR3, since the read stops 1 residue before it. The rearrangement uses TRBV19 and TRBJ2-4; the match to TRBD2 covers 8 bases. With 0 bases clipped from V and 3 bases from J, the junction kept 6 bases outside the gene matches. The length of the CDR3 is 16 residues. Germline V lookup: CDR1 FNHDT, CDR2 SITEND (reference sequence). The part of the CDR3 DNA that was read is TGTGCCAGCAGTATAGACCTGGGGGGTGGGCAAAACACCTTGTAC. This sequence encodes CASSIDLGGGQNTLY. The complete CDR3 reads CASSIDLGGGQNTLYF.

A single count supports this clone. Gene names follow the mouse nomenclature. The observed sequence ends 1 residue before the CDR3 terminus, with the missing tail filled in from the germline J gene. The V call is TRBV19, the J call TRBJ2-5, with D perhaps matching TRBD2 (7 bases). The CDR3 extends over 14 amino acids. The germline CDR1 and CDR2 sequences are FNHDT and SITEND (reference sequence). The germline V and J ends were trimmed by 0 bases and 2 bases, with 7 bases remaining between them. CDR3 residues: CASSIGGAQDTQYF. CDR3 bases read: TGTGCCAGCAGTATAGGGGGGGCCCAAGACACCCAGTAC.

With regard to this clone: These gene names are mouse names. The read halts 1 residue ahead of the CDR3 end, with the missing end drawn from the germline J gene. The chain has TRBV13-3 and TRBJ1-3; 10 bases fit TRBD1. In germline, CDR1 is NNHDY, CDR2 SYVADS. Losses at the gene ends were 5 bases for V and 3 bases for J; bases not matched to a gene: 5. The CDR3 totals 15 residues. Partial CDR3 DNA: TGTGCCAGCAGATTCCGGGACAGGGGTGGAAATACGCTCTAT. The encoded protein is CASRFRDRGGNTLY. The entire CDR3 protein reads CASRFRDRGGNTLYF.

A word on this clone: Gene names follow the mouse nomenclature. This chain's CDR3 is CASGDAGTGVDERLFF. The sequenced CDR3 bases are TGTGCCAGCGGTGATGCCGGGACAGGTGTTGACGAAAGATTATTT. The chain links TRBV13-2 to TRBJ1-4; 8 bases are shared with TRBD1. The DNA ends 1 residue before the CDR3 does, and the rest of the CDR3 is filled in from the germline J gene. This CDR3 is built from 16 residues. J gave up 6 bases and V 0 bases, and 7 bases lay outside the gene matches. The germline gives CDR1 NNHNN, CDR2 SYGAGS (reference sequence).

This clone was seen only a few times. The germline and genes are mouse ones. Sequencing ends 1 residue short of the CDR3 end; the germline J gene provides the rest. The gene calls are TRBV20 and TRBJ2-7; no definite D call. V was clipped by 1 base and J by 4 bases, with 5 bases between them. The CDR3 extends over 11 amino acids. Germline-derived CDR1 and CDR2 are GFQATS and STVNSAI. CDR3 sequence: CGARGGYEQYF. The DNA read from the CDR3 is TGTGGTGCTAGGGGGGGATATGAACAGTAC. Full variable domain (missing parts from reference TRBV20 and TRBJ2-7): GALVYQYPRRTICKSGTSMRMECQAVGFQATSVAWYRQSPQKTFELIALSTVNSAIKYEQNFTQEKFPISHPNLSFSSMTVLNAYLEDRGLYLCGARGGYEQYFGPGTRLTVL.

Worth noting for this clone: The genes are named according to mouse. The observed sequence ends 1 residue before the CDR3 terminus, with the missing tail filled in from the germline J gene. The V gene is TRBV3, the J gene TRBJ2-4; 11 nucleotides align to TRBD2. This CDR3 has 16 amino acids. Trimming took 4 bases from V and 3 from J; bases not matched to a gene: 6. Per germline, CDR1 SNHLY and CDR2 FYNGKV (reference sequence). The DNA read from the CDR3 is TGTGCCAGCAGCTATTCCCGGGACTGGGGGCAAAACACCTTGTAC. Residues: CASSYSRDWGQNTLY. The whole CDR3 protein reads CASSYSRDWGQNTLYF.

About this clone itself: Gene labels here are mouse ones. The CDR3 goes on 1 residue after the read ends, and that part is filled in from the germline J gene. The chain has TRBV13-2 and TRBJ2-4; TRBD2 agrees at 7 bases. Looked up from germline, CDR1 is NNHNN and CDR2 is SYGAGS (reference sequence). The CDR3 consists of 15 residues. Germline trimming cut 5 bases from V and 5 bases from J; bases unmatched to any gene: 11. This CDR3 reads CASGEPRTGLNTLYF. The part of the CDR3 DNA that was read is TGTGCCAGCGGGGAACCGAGGACTGGCCTAAACACCTTGTAC.

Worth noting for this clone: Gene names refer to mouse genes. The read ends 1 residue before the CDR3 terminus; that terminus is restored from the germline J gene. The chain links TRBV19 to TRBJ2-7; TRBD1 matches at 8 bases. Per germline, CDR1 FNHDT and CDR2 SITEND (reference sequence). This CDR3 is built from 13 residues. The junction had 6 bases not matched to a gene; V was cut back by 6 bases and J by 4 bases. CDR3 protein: CASTGQGTYEQYF. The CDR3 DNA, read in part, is TGTGCCAGCACAGGACAGGGAACTTATGAACAGTAC.

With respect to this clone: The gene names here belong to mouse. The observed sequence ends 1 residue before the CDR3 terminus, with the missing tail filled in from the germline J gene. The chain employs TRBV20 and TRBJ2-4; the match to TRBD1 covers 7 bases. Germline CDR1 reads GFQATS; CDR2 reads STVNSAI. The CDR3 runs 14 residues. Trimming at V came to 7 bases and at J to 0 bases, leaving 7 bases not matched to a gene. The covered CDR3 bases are TGTGGTGTCCGACAGGGCAGGAGTCAAAACACCTTGTAC. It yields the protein CGVRQGRSQNTLY. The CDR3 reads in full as CGVRQGRSQNTLYF.

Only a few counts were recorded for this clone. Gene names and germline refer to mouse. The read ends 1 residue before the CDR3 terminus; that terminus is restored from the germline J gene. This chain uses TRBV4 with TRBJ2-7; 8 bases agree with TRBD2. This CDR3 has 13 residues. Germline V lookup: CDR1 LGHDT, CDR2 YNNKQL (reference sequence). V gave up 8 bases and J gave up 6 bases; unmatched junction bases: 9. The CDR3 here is CASSIRGGREQYF. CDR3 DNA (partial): TGTGCCAGCTCCATCCGGGGGGGGCGTGAACAGTAC.

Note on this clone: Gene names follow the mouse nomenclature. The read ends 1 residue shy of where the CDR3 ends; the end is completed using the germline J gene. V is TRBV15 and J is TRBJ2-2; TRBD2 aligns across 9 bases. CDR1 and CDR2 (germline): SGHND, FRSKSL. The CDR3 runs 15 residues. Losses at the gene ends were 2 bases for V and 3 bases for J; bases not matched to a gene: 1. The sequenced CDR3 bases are TGTGCCAGCAGTTTACTGGGGGGGGACACCGGGCAGCTCTAC. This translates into CASSLLGGDTGQLY. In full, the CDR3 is CASSLLGGDTGQLYF.

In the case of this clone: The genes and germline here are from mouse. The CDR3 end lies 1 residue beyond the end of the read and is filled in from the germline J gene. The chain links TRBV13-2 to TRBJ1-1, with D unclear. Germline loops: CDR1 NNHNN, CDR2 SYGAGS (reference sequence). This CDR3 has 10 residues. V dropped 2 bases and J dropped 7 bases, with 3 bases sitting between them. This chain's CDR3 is CASGEQEVFF. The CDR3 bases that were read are TGTGCCAGCGGTGAGCAAGAAGTCTTC.

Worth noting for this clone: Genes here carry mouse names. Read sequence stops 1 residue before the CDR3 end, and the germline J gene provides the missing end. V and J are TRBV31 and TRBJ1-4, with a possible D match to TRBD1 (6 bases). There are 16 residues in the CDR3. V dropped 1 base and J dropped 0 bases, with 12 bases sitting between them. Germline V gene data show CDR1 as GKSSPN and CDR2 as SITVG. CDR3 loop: CAWSQGTKISNERLFF. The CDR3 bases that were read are TGTGCCTGGAGTCAGGGGACAAAAATTTCCAACGAAAGATTATTT.

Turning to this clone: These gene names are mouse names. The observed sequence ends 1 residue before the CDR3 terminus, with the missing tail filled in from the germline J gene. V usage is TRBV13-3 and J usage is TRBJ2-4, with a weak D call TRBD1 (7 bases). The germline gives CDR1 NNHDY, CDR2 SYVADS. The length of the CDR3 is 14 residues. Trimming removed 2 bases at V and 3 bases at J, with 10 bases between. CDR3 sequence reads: CASSERGRQNTLYF. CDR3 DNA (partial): TGTGCCAGCAGTGAGAGGGGGCGGCAAAACACCTTGTAC.

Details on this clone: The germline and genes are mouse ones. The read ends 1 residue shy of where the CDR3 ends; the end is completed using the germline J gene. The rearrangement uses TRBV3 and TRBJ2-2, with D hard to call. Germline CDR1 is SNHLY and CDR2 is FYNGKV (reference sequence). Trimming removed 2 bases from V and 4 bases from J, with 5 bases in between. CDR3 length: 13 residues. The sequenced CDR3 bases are TGTGCCAGCAGCTTACAGGCCACCGGGCAGCTCTAC. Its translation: CASSLQATGQLY. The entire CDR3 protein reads CASSLQATGQLYF.

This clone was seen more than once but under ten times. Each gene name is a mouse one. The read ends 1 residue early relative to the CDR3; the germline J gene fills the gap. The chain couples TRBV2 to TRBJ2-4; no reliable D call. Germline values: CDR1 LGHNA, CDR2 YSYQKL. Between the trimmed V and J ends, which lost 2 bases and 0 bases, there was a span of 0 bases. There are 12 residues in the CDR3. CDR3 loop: CASSQSQNTLYF. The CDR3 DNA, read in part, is TGTGCCAGCAGCCAAAGTCAAAACACCTTGTAC.

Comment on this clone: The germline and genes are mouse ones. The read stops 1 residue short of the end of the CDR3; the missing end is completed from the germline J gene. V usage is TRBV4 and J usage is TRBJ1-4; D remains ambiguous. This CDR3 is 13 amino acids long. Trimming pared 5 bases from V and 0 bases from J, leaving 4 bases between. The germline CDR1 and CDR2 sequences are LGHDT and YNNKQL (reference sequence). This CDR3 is CASSRISNERLFF. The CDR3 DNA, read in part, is TGTGCCAGCAGCAGAATTTCCAACGAAAGATTATTT.

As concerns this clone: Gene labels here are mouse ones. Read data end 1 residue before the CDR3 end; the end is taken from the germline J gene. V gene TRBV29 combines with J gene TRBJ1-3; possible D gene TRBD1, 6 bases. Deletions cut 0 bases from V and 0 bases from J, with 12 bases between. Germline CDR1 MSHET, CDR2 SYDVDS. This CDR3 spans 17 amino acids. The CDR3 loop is CASSLSGGTFSGNTLYF. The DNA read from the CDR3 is TGTGCTAGCAGTTTATCAGGGGGGACATTTTCTGGAAATACGCTCTAT.

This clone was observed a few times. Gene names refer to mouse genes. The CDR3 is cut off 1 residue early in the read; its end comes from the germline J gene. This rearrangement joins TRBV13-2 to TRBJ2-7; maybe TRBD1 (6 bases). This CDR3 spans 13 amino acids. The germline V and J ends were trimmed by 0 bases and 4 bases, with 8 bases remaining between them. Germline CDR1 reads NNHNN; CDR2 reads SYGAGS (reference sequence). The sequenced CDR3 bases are TGTGCCAGCGGTGATGTGGACAGTTATGAACAGTAC. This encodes CASGDVDSYEQY. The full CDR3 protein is CASGDVDSYEQYF.

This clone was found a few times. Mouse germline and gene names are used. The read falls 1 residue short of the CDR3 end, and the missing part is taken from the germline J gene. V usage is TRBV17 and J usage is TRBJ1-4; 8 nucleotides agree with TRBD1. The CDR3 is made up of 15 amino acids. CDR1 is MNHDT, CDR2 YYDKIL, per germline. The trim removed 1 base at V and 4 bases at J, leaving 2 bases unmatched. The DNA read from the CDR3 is TGTGCTAGCAGTAGAGGGACAGGGCTCAACGAAAGATTATTT. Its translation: CASSRGTGLNERLF. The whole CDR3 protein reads CASSRGTGLNERLFF.

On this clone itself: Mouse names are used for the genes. The DNA read from the CDR3 is TGTGCCAGCAGCCCTCGGACAGCTAGTCAAAACACCTTGTAC. It codes for CASSPRTASQNTLY. The full-length CDR3 reads as CASSPRTASQNTLYF. The chain combines TRBV3 with TRBJ2-4, with D maybe TRBD1 (6 bases). With the read ending 1 residue before the CDR3 end, the germline J gene is used to fill in that end. With 5 bases removed from V and 0 bases from J, the gap between germline ends came to 12 bases. This CDR3 has 15 residues. Germline V gene data show CDR1 as SNHLY and CDR2 as FYNGKV (reference sequence).

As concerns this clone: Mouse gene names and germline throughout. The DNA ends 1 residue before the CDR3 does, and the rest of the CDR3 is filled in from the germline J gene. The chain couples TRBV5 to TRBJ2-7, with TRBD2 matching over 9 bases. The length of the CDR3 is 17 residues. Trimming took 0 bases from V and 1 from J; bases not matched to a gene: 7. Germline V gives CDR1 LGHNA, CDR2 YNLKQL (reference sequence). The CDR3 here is CASSQESRLGGSYEQYF. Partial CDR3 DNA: TGTGCCAGCAGCCAAGAAAGCCGGCTGGGGGGGTCCTATGAACAGTAC.

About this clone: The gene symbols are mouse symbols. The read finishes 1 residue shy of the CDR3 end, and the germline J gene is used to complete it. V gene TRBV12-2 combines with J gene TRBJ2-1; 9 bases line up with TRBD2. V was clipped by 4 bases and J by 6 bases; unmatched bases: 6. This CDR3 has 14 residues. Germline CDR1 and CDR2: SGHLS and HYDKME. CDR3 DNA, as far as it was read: TGTGCCAGCTCCCGGGACTGGGATGGTGCTGAGCAGTTC. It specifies CASSRDWDGAEQF. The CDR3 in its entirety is CASSRDWDGAEQFF.

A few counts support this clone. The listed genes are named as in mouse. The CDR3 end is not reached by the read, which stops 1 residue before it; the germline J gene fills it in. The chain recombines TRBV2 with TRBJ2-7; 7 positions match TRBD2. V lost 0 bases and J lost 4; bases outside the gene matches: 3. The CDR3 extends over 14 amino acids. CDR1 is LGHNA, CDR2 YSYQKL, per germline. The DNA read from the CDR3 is TGTGCCAGCAGCCAAGAAATTGGGGGGTATGAACAGTAC. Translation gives CASSQEIGGYEQY. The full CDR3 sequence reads CASSQEIGGYEQYF.

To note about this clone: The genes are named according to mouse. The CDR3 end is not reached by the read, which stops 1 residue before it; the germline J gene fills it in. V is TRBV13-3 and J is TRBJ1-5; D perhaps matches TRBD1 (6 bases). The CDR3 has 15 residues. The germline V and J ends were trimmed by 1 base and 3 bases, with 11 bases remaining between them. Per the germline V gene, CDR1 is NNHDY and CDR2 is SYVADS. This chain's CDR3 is CASSDWGQTNQAPLF. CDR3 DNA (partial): TGTGCCAGCAGTGATTGGGGACAAACCAACCAGGCTCCGCTT.

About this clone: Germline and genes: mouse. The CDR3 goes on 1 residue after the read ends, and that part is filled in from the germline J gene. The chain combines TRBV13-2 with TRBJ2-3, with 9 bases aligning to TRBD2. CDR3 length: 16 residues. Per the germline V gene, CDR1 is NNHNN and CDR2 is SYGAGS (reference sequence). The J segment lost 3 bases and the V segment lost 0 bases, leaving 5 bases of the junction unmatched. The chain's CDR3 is CASGDDGGALAETLYF. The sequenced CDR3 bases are TGTGCCAGCGGTGATGATGGGGGGGCGCTGGCAGAAACGCTGTAT.

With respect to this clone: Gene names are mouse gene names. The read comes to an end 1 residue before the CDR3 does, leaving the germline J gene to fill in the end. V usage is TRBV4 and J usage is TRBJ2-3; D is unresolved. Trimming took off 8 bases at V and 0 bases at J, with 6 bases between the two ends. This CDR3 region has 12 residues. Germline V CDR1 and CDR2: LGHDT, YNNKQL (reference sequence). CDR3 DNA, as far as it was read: TGTGCCAGCGGGAGTAGTGCAGAAACGCTGTAT. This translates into CASGSSAETLY. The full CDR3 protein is CASGSSAETLYF.